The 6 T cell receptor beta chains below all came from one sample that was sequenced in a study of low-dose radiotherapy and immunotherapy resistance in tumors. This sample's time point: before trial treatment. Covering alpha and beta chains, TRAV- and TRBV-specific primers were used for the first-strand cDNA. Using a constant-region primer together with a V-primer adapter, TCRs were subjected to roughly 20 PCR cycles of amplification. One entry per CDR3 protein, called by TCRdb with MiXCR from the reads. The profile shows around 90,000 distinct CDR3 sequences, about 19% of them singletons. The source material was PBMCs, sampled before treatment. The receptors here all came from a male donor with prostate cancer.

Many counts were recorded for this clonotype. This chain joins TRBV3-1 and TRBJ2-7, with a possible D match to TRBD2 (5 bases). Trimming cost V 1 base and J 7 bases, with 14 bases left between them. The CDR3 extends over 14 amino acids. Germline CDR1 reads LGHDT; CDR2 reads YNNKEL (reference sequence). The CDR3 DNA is TGTGCCAGCAGCCAAGGCGGGCGGACCTCGGAGCAGTACTTC. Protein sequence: CASSQGGRTSEQYF.

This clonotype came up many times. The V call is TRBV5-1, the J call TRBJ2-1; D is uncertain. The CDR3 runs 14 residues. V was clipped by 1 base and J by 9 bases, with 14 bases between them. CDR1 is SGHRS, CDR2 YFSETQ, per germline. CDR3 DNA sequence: TGCGCCAGCAGCTTGAGGCCAGCCTGGGGTGAGCAGTTCTTC. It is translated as CASSLRPAWGEQFF.

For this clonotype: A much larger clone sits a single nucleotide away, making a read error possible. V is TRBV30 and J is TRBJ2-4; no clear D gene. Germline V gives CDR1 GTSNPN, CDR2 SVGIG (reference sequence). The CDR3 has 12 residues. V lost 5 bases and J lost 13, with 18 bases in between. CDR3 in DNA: TGTGCCTGGGAAAGCTCCTACAATGAGCAGTACTTC. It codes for CAWESSYNEQYF.

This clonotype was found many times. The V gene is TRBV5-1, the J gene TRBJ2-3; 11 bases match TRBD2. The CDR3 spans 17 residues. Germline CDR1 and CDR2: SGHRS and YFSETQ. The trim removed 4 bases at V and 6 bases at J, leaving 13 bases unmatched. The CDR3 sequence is CASSLPGLAAGLDTQYF. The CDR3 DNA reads TGCGCCAGCAGCCTACCGGGACTAGCGGCCGGGCTGGATACGCAGTATTTT. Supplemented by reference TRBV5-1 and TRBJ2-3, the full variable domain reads KAGVTQTPRYLIKTRGQQVTLSCSPISGHRSVSWYQQTPGQGLQFLFEYFSETQRNKGNFPGRFSGRQFSNSRSEMNVSTLELGDSALYLCASSLPGLAAGLDTQYFGPGTRLTVL.

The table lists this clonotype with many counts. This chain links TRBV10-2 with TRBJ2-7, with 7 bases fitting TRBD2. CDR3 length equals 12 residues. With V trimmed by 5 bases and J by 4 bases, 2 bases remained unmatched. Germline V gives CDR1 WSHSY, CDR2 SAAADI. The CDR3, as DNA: TGCGCCAGCAGTTCTAGCGGTTACGAGCAGTACTTC. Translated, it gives CASSSSGYEQYF.

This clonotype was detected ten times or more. The CDR3 sequence is CASSLDGTGGWDEQFF. DNA for the CDR3: TGTGCCAGCAGTTTAGATGGGACAGGGGGTTGGGATGAGCAGTTCTTC. The chain combines TRBV12-3 or TRBV12-4 with TRBJ2-1, with 11 bases fitting TRBD1. The CDR3 runs 16 residues. V shed 1 base and J 8 bases; nucleotides not matched to a gene: 7.